The 14 T cell receptor beta chains below were found in one sample sequenced in a study of blood T cells in healthy people across ages. Together with a sample-barcoded 5' primer, a J-beta primer mix was included in a second PCR lasting about 7 to 12 cycles. MiXCR, run by TCRdb on the 5' RACE reads, gives a single entry per CDR3 protein. The table includes about a million distinct CDR3 sequences, under 40% detected once. Input material: blood. Receptor source: a young man in good health.

The V call is TRBV4-3, the J call TRBJ1-3; D is unresolved. V was clipped by 2 bases and J by 0 bases, with 14 bases between them. The CDR3 runs to 17 residues. Germline V gene lookup returns CDR1 LGHNA and CDR2 YSLEER. DNA for the CDR3: TGCGCCAGCAGCCAAATTCCGGACTCCCGCTCTGGAAACACCATATATTTT. It translates to CASSQIPDSRSGNTIYF.

This clonotype was seen a handful of times. The chain is built from TRBV6-5 and TRBJ1-1, with 7 bases lining up with TRBD1. After removal of 4 bases from V and 4 bases from J, the junction contained 6 bases not matched to a gene. Germline V gene lookup returns CDR1 MNHEY and CDR2 SVGAGI. The CDR3 runs 14 residues. CDR3 region: CASSSVRGGTEAFF. In DNA, the CDR3 is TGTGCCAGCAGTTCTGTCAGGGGGGGCACTGAAGCTTTCTTT.

This clonotype was counted at least ten times. V is TRBV20-1 and J is TRBJ1-4, with D unresolved. Germline V lookup: CDR1 DFQATT, CDR2 SNEGSKA (reference sequence). The CDR3 totals 13 residues. With 0 bases removed from V and 8 bases from J, the gap between germline ends came to 10 bases. The CDR3 reads CSARERTGEKLFF. Written as DNA, the CDR3 is TGCAGTGCTAGAGAGAGGACTGGAGAAAAACTGTTTTTT.

This clonotype has a handful of counts. The chain joins TRBV21-1 to TRBJ2-4. The DNA end lines up better with TRBJ2-7; the J call may be wrong. TRBV21-1 is given as a pseudogene. There are 10 residues in the CDR3. CDR3 coding DNA: TGTGCCAGCGATGGACGCGAGCAGTACTTC. The encoded protein is CASDGREQYF.

The genes are TRBV3-1 and TRBJ1-2; no reliable D call. Trimming took off 4 bases at V and 0 bases at J, with 12 bases between the two ends. CDR1 and CDR2 (germline): LGHDT, YNNKEL (reference sequence). The CDR3 is 15 residues long. CDR3 bases: TGTGCCAGCAGCCCCCCCCAGCGGACTAACTATGGCTACACCTTC. Amino acid sequence: CASSPPQRTNYGYTF.

This clonotype was recorded a few times. V and J are TRBV4-2 and TRBJ2-1; D unresolved. The V gene's germline CDR1 is LGHNA and CDR2 YNFKEQ. The CDR3 totals 13 residues. Trimming shortened V by 0 bases and J by 7 bases, and 7 bases separated the two germline ends. The CDR3 sequence: CASSQDIGNEQFF. The CDR3 nucleotides read TGTGCCAGCAGCCAAGATATTGGGAATGAGCAGTTCTTC.

In this sample, this clonotype turned up once. The chain employs TRBV2 and TRBJ1-5; maybe TRBD1 (6 bases). The CDR3 sequence is 15 residues long. The V end was cut by 2 bases, the J end by 7 bases, with 15 bases between. Per the germline V gene, CDR1 is SNHLY and CDR2 is FYNNEI. DNA of the CDR3: TGTGCCAGCAGTGAACTGACAGGATCTAAGCAGCCCCAGCATTTT. Encoded protein: CASSELTGSKQPQHF.

This clonotype was recorded only once. The junction departs from the called germline gene at one end, perhaps through a read error. V is TRBV4-1 and J is TRBJ2-5, with 8 bases aligning to TRBD2. The germline gives CDR1 MGHRA, CDR2 YSYEKL. The CDR3 length is 16 residues. The CDR3 sequence: CVSSHAWRGAYDEQYF. CDR3 in DNA: TGCGTCAGCAGCCACGCCTGGCGGGGGGCCTACGATGAGCAGTACTTC.

This clonotype was picked up many times. The CDR3 DNA reads as TGTGCCAGCGGGACCGCGAGCTCCTACAATGAGCAGTTCTTC. It encodes CASGTASSYNEQFF. The genes are TRBV27 and TRBJ2-1; perhaps D is TRBD1 or TRBD2 (5 bases each). CDR1 is MNHEY, CDR2 SMNVEV, per germline (reference sequence). V lost 8 bases and J lost 0, with 11 bases in between. There are 14 residues in the CDR3.

This chain connects TRBV9 to TRBJ2-3; 7 bases are shared with TRBD2. V lost 0 bases to trimming and J lost 5 bases; unmatched junction nucleotides: 6. CDR3 length: 15 residues. Germline V gene data show CDR1 as SGDLS and CDR2 as YYNGEE. CDR3 residues: CASSVALSGGDTQYF. For the CDR3, the DNA is TGTGCCAGCAGCGTAGCCCTCTCGGGAGGAGATACGCAGTATTTT.

The rearrangement links TRBV9 to TRBJ2-1, with D tentatively TRBD1 (5 bases). The germline V and J ends were trimmed by 3 bases and 8 bases, with 15 bases remaining between them. Germline CDR1 SGDLS, CDR2 YYNGEE. The CDR3 consists of 14 residues. The CDR3 nucleotides read TGTGCCAGCAGCGCCGACATTGGGGCTGATGAGCAGTTCTTC. Its protein is CASSADIGADEQFF.

This clonotype was seen more than once but under ten times. V gene TRBV20-1 combines with J gene TRBJ2-5; D is perhaps TRBD1 (5 bases). The J call may be in error: the DNA end matches TRBJ2-7 better. The germline gives CDR1 DFQATT, CDR2 SNEGSKA (reference sequence). This CDR3 is 15 amino acids long. The CDR3 spells CSALPWGKSDYEQYF. For the CDR3, the DNA is TGCAGTGCCCTCCCATGGGGCAAATCCGACTACGAGCAGTACTTC.

A few counts support this clonotype. The chain has TRBV5-1 and TRBJ1-2, with TRBD1 as a possible D gene (5 bases). The CDR3 loop spans 16 amino acids. Germline values: CDR1 SGHRS, CDR2 YFSETQ. The V and J ends lost 0 bases and 7 bases respectively, with 19 bases between them. The CDR3 DNA reads as TGCGCCAGCAGCTTGGCCGTTGGGGCGCTTCAGAGTGGCTACACCTTC. Protein: CASSLAVGALQSGYTF.

This clonotype was seen a few times. The chain carries TRBV6-6 and TRBJ2-6; D is unclear. The CDR3 is made up of 15 amino acids. V shed 0 bases and J shed 0 bases, with 3 bases lying between them. The germline gives CDR1 MNHNY, CDR2 SVGAGI (reference sequence). This CDR3 is CASSYSYSGANVLTF. The CDR3 DNA is TGTGCCAGCAGTTACTCGTACTCTGGGGCCAACGTCCTGACTTTC.